Listed below are T cell receptor beta chains from one sample, sequenced in a study of blood T cells in healthy people across ages. In TCRdb, the 5' RACE reads were re-called with MiXCR into one record per CDR3 protein. The data show 1,300,000 or so distinct CDR3 sequences, roughly 60% seen once. Material for sequencing was blood. These receptors came from a man in his late teens or twenties in good health. The CDR3 runs from the conserved cysteine through the conserved F or W. Fields, in order: D gene, V gene, J gene, clone size, CDR3 DNA, CDR3 protein. D genes are given only for firm matches. Only some rows state a clone size, as once, few, many or a class for expanded clones.

>NA|TRBV29-1|TRBJ1-2|NA
TGCAGCGTTGTATTCATACTGGGGGTCGGTGGCTACACCTTC
CSVVFILGVGGYTF
>TRBD2|TRBV30|TRBJ2-3|NA
TGTGCCTCCCAGCGGGAGTCAGATACGCAGTATTTT
CASQRESDTQYF
>NA|TRBV13|TRBJ2-6|NA
TGTGCCAGCAGCTTAAAAGGACCTGGGGCCAACGTCCTGACTTTC
CASSLKGPGANVLTF
>TRBD2|TRBV5-6|TRBJ2-6|NA
TGTGCCAGCAGCTTGTGGGGACTAACTAGCGGGAGCTCTGGGGCCAACGTCCTGACTTTC
CASSLWGLTSGSSGANVLTF
>TRBD1|TRBV7-2|TRBJ2-6|NA
TGTGCCAGCAGCCGCGACAGGGTTGGGGCCAACGTCCTGACTTTC
CASSRDRVGANVLTF
>TRBD1|TRBV7-9|TRBJ2-7|NA
TGTGCCAGCAGCTTACCACAGGGGGCTGCATACTACGAGCAGTACTTC
CASSLPQGAAYYEQYF
>NA|TRBV20-1|TRBJ2-7|NA
TGCAGTGCTAGAGATTCAGCGGAATACGAGCAGTACTTC
CSARDSAEYEQYF
>NA|TRBV4-1|TRBJ1-1|NA
TGCGCCAGCAGCCAAGTACGGGGACCAGCTTTCTTT
CASSQVRGPAFF
>TRBD2|TRBV20-1|TRBJ2-1|NA
TGCAGTGCCATAACTAGCGGCCTCTACAATGAGCAGTTCTTC
CSAITSGLYNEQFF
>TRBD1|TRBV28|TRBJ1-2|once
TGTGCCAGCAGTTTTGATTACCCCGGGACAGACTATGGCTACACCTTC
CASSFDYPGTDYGYTF
>TRBD2|TRBV6-5|TRBJ2-1|NA
TGTGCCACGGGGGGTATAGCGGGAGGGCACAATGAGCAGTTCTTC
CATGGIAGGHNEQFF
>TRBD2|TRBV29-1|TRBJ2-7|few
TGCAGCGTTGAAGATCGCCTAGCGGGGCCCTACGAGCAGTACTTC
CSVEDRLAGPYEQYF
>TRBD2|TRBV11-2|TRBJ2-3|few
TGTGCCTCCTCGGGGGGAGGGCCGTCTATTGGCACAGATACGCAGTATTTT
CASSGGGPSIGTDTQYF
>NA|TRBV6-2/TRBV6-3|TRBJ2-4|NA
TGTGCCAGCAGTTACGCCCCGGGTTGGGAGCAGTACTTC
CASSYAPGWEQYF
>NA|TRBV7-9|TRBJ1-5|NA
TGTGCCAGCAGTTCCGGGGCAAGGGGGGATCAGCCCCAGCATTTT
CASSSGARGDQPQHF
>TRBD1|TRBV5-1|TRBJ1-4|NA
TGCGCCAGCAGCCTCACCTGGAGATCAGGGGGCCCCCCAGCAACTAATGAAAAACTGTTTTTT
CASSLTWRSGGPPATNEKLFF
>NA|TRBV9|TRBJ1-1|NA
TGTGCCAGCAGCGTAGCGATGAAGGGGACAAACACTGAAGCTTTCTTT
CASSVAMKGTNTEAFF
>TRBD2|TRBV19|TRBJ2-4|NA
TGTGCCAGTAGGTCGCGGGAGGTAGACAAAAACATTCAGTACTTC
CASRSREVDKNIQYF
>NA|TRBV6-1|TRBJ2-7|NA
TGTGCCAGCAGGAAAGGGGAACAGGCCTCCTACGAGCAGTACTTC
CASRKGEQASYEQYF
>NA|TRBV5-5|TRBJ2-5|NA
TGTGCCAGCAGCTTGGGTCCCCGCGCGGTCTACTGGGAGCAGTACTTC
CASSLGPRAVYWEQYF
>NA|TRBV29-1|TRBJ1-2|many
TGCAGCGTTGGGCAGAACTATGGCTACACCTTC
CSVGQNYGYTF
>NA|TRBV7-8|TRBJ2-5|NA
TGTGCCAGCAGCCCCGACAGTGACCAAGAGACCCAGTACTTC
CASSPDSDQETQYF
>TRBD2|TRBV12-5|TRBJ2-1|few
TGTGCTAGTGGTTTGGGTGCGGGGGGAACGGATGAGCAGTTCTTC
CASGLGAGGTDEQFF
>TRBD1|TRBV20-1|TRBJ2-2|NA
TGCAGTGTCCCCCGACAGGGGGCCTGGTTCGGGGAGCTGTTTTTT
CSVPRQGAWFGELFF
>NA|TRBV6-1|TRBJ1-2|NA
TGTGCCAGCAGCTCGACCGGGACACACTATGGTTACACCTTC
CASSSTGTHYGYTF
>NA|TRBV2|TRBJ2-5|few
TGTGCCAGCAGGGGACACTCACAAGAGACCCAGTACTTC
CASRGHSQETQYF
>NA|TRBV11-1|TRBJ2-7|NA
TGTGCCCGAGGGGGGACAGATTCCTACGAGCAGTACTTC
CARGGTDSYEQYF
>TRBD1|TRBV28|TRBJ2-2|NA
TGTGCCAGCATGGGACAGATTTCAGCTACCGGGGAGCTGTTTTTT
CASMGQISATGELFF
>TRBD1|TRBV12-3/TRBV12-4|TRBJ2-7|NA
TGTGCCAGCAGAATATCCGGGACAGGGAACTACGAGCAGTACTTC
CASRISGTGNYEQYF
>TRBD1|TRBV7-2|TRBJ2-1|NA
TGTGCCAGCAGCACGGGACAGGGATACAATGAGCGGTTCTTC
CASSTGQGYNERFF
>NA|TRBV12-3/TRBV12-4|TRBJ1-5|NA
TGTGCCAGCAGCCCACAGTTTAGTCAGCCCCAGCATTTT
CASSPQFSQPQHF
>NA|TRBV6-2/TRBV6-3|TRBJ2-7|few
TGTGCCAGCAAGGATATCTACGAGCAGTACTTC
CASKDIYEQYF
>TRBD2|TRBV5-1|TRBJ2-7|few
TGCGCCAGCAGCTTGGAGAAAGGGACTAGCGAACTCTCCTACGAGCAGTACTTC
CASSLEKGTSELSYEQYF
>NA|TRBV5-5|TRBJ1-1|NA
TGTGCCAGCAATCTCGTGGGCCTTATGAACACTGAAGCTTTCTTT
CASNLVGLMNTEAFF
>TRBD1|TRBV7-9|TRBJ1-4|NA
TGTGCCAGCAGCTTAACGGGACAGGACGGAGGAAAACTGTTTTTT
CASSLTGQDGGKLFF
>NA|TRBV11-2|TRBJ2-3|NA
TGTGCCAGCAGCGAGGGGAACGCCGGGACGCAGTATTTT
CASSEGNAGTQYF
>TRBD2|TRBV4-2|TRBJ2-3|NA
TGTGCCAGCAGCCAAGTCCCCGATAGCGGGGGCCCAGATACGCAGTATTTT
CASSQVPDSGGPDTQYF
>NA|TRBV5-1|TRBJ1-4|NA
TGCGCCAGCAGCTTGGCCGACATTGCAACTAATGAAAAACTGTTTTTT
CASSLADIATNEKLFF
>NA|TRBV28|TRBJ2-1|few
TGTGCCAGCAGTTTCGGACAAACCTACAATGAGCAGTTCTTC
CASSFGQTYNEQFF
>NA|TRBV12-3/TRBV12-4|TRBJ2-1|NA
TGTGCCAGTGTAGACTCCGAAGAAGATGAGCAGTTCTTT
CASVDSEEDEQFF
>TRBD2|TRBV6-8|TRBJ2-5|NA
TGTGCCAGCCGTAGCGGGGGCTCCGAGACCCAGTACTTC
CASRSGGSETQYF